This T cell receptor beta chain was sequenced for a study of blood T cell repertoires in COVID-19. On the study more broadly: Sample material is recorded as cDNA or gDNA derived from T cells, B-cell-depleted T cells, or PBMCs.

V gave up 6 bases and J gave up 0 bases, with 6 bases separating them. Germline CDR1 and CDR2: MNHEY and SVGAGI. CDR3 length equals 14 residues. Using immunoSEQ multiplex PCR, the repertoire was profiled, and TCRdb retains in-frame clones only, with some absent. The data contain nearly 350,000 clones, about 88% of them seen just once; the ten biggest clones take up 1%. Specimen: PBMCs or T cells enriched from blood (not recorded which). The receptor was derived from a woman aged 25-40 years who had recovered from COVID-19. The chain uses TRBV6-5 and TRBJ1-6; D is undetermined. The CDR3 DNA sequence: TGTGCCAGCAGGGAGAGCTCCTATAATTCACCCCTCCACTTT. Amino acids: CASRESSYNSPLHF.